A single sample is the source of the 28 T cell receptor beta chains below, sequenced in a study. TCRdb fed the 5' RACE reads into MiXCR, producing one record per CDR3 protein. The data contain under 5,500 distinct CDR3 sequences, about 70% of them singletons. The sequenced sample was naive CD4+ T cells sorted from blood. Subset specified: naive CD4+ T cells, CD4+CD45RA+CD25-. Receptors originate from a female donor with breast cancer.

The chain joins TRBV5-1 to TRBJ2-7, with 7 bases fitting TRBD2. V lost 1 base to trimming and J lost 2 bases; unmatched junction nucleotides: 9. There are 16 residues in the CDR3. In germline, CDR1 is SGHRS, CDR2 YFSETQ. The CDR3 bases are TGCGCCAGCAGCTTGATCGGCGGGAGCGTTCCCTACGAGCAGTACTTC. Translation gives CASSLIGGSVPYEQYF. Looking up the rest from reference TRBV5-1 and TRBJ2-7 gives the full variable domain: KAGVTQTPRYLIKTRGQQVTLSCSPISGHRSVSWYQQTPGQGLQFLFEYFSETQRNKGNFPGRFSGRQFSNSRSEMNVSTLELGDSALYLCASSLIGGSVPYEQYFGPGTRLTVT.

In its sample, this clonotype was seen a few times. The V and J genes are TRBV20-1 and TRBJ2-5, with D perhaps matching TRBD2 (7 bases). CDR3 size: 16 residues. The germline gives CDR1 DFQATT, CDR2 SNEGSKA (reference sequence). Trimming pared 1 base from V and 3 bases from J, leaving 18 bases between. CDR3 residues: CSARGHRRGREETQYF. The CDR3 DNA follows: TGCAGTGCTAGAGGTCATCGGCGGGGGCGGGAAGAGACCCAGTACTTC.

The chain joins TRBV5-8 to TRBJ2-1, with no clear D. Between the trimmed V and J ends, which lost 4 bases and 4 bases, there was a span of 9 bases. The germline CDR1 and CDR2 sequences are SGHTS and YDEGEE. CDR3 length equals 13 residues. CDR3 sequence reads: CASSHRAYNEQFF. CDR3 nucleotide sequence: TGTGCCAGCAGCCACAGAGCATACAATGAGCAGTTCTTC.

This clonotype was seen only once. CDR3 DNA sequence: TGCAGTGCGGAGACAGGGGGTGATTACGAGCAGTACTTC. Translation: CSAETGGDYEQYF. V and J are TRBV20-1 and TRBJ2-7, with 9 positions matching TRBD1. CDR3 length: 13 amino acids. The ends lost 6 bases at V and 4 bases at J; junction bases unmatched: 7. Germline V gives CDR1 DFQATT, CDR2 SNEGSKA (reference sequence).

The chain joins TRBV6-1 to TRBJ2-3; D ambiguous. CDR1 MNHNS and CDR2 SASEGT come from the germline V gene. The CDR3 totals 11 residues. V gave up 3 bases and J gave up 3 bases, with 1 base separating them. CDR3 DNA: TGTGCCAGCAGTGATACAGATACGCAGTATTTT. Translated, it gives CASSDTDTQYF.

Points on this clonotype: One junction end disagrees with the germline gene, perhaps due to a read error. The rearrangement uses TRBV7-7 and TRBJ2-3, with D hard to call. The germline V gene encodes CDR1 SSHAT and CDR2 FNYEAQ (reference sequence). The CDR3 has 14 residues. Here the CDR3 DNA reads TGTGCTAGCAGCCCATCCCCTAGCACAGATACGCAGTATTTT. Protein product: CASSPSPSTDTQYF.

The rearrangement uses TRBV5-6 and TRBJ2-7; TRBD1 matches at 9 bases. The V gene end was trimmed by 0 bases and the J gene end by 7 bases; junction bases not matched to a gene: 2. Germline V gene lookup returns CDR1 SGHDT and CDR2 YYEEEE. The CDR3 spans 13 residues. The CDR3 sequence is CASSLAGTGEQYF. The CDR3 region has the DNA TGTGCCAGCAGCTTGGCCGGGACAGGGGAGCAGTACTTC.

About this clonotype itself: As the CDR3 is not closed by the conserved phenylalanine or tryptophan, this likely results from a read error. Because the CDR3's place on the DNA is in doubt, the DNA is left out and the CDR3 is given as listed by TCRdb. The chain joins TRBV24-1 to TRBJ1-2; the table's D call, TRBD1, has no DNA check behind it. The V gene's germline CDR1 is KGHDR and CDR2 SFDVKD. Inclusive of both ends, the CDR3 amounts to 15 amino acids. CDR3 in amino acids: CANLDRRSLWLHLCN.

Written as DNA, the CDR3 is TGCAGTGCCCCTTTGGCCTCTAGGAGCTCCTACGAGCAGTACTTC. Translated, it gives CSAPLASRSSYEQYF. This chain joins TRBV20-1 and TRBJ2-7; D is undetermined. Germline assignment: CDR1 DFQATT and CDR2 SNEGSKA (reference sequence). V was cut by 6 bases and J by 0 bases, with 18 bases left in between. The CDR3 covers 15 residues.

This clonotype has only one observation. The rearrangement joins TRBV5-1 to TRBJ2-1; 8 bases fit TRBD1. Germline CDR1 SGHRS, CDR2 YFSETQ. The CDR3 has 14 amino acids. The J segment lost 7 bases and the V segment lost 4 bases, leaving 7 bases of the junction unmatched. Here the CDR3 DNA reads TGCGCCAGCAGCACCGGACAGGGTGGGAATGAGCAGTTCTTC. It specifies CASSTGQGGNEQFF.

As concerns this clonotype: Germline is not matched at one junction end, which may reflect a read error. This chain links TRBV20-1 with TRBJ2-1, with TRBD2 identical over 10 bases. Per the germline V gene, CDR1 is DFQATT and CDR2 is SNEGSKA (reference sequence). CDR3 length: 15 residues. CDR3: CSAPLAGAVYNGQFF. In DNA, the CDR3 is TGCAGTGCACCTCTAGCGGGAGCAGTCTACAATGGGCAGTTCTTC.

The chain carries TRBV6-1 and TRBJ2-3, with D perhaps TRBD1 (6 bases). CDR1 MNHNS and CDR2 SASEGT come from the germline V gene. CDR3 length: 12 amino acids. V lost 9 bases to trimming and J lost 9 bases, with 16 bases between them. DNA for the CDR3: TGTGCCAGTCTTTCCCGGGACACGACGCAGTATTTT. Its protein is CASLSRDTTQYF.

This clonotype was recorded once. The chain combines TRBV20-1 with TRBJ2-5; 8 bases line up with TRBD2. Germline CDR1 reads DFQATT; CDR2 reads SNEGSKA (reference sequence). CDR3 size: 12 residues. V lost 4 bases and J lost 5; bases outside the gene matches: 3. The CDR3 reads CSAIRGGETQYF. The CDR3 region has the DNA TGCAGTGCTATTCGGGGGGGGGAGACCCAGTACTTC.

V usage is TRBV20-1 and J usage is TRBJ2-1; 8 bases match TRBD2. Germline loops: CDR1 DFQATT, CDR2 SNEGSKA (reference sequence). The CDR3 has 15 amino acids. Trimming cost V 1 base and J 6 bases; bases outside gene matches: 8. The CDR3 DNA reads as TGCAGTGCTAGAGCGGGAGGGCGGATAGGCAATGAGCAGTTCTTC. Encoded protein: CSARAGGRIGNEQFF.

The chain links TRBV27 to TRBJ1-6; D is uncertain. Germline CDR1 reads MNHEY; CDR2 reads SMNVEV (reference sequence). The V end lost 5 bases, the J end lost 9 bases, and 11 bases lay between the germline ends. The CDR3 is made up of 13 amino acids. The CDR3 is CASSAGGGSPLHF. The CDR3 DNA reads as TGTGCCAGCAGTGCGGGTGGCGGTTCACCCCTCCACTTT.

The genes are TRBV6-6 and TRBJ2-7; D is unresolved. V was cut by 4 bases and J by 0 bases, with 10 bases left in between. This CDR3 region has 14 residues. The germline V gene has CDR1 MNHNY and CDR2 SVGAGI (reference sequence). The CDR3 region is CASSSADASYEQYF. The CDR3 region has the DNA TGTGCCAGCAGTTCCGCGGACGCCTCCTACGAGCAGTACTTC.

J is TRBJ2-1 and V is TRBV12-3 or TRBV12-4, with TRBD2 as a possible D gene (5 bases). The CDR3 totals 13 residues. The V end was cut by 7 bases, the J end by 7 bases, with 14 bases between. This CDR3 is CASIRGSFNEQFF. The DNA of the CDR3 is TGTGCCAGCATTAGAGGGTCTTTTAATGAGCAGTTCTTC.

The V call is TRBV4-2, the J call TRBJ2-1; D uncertain. Germline CDR1 reads LGHNA; CDR2 reads YNFKEQ. This CDR3 has 13 amino acids. V gave up 0 bases and J gave up 8 bases, with 8 bases separating them. The CDR3 sequence: CASSQESVDEQFF. CDR3 nucleotides: TGTGCCAGCAGCCAAGAAAGTGTTGATGAGCAGTTCTTC.

This clonotype has only one observation. The chain joins TRBV7-4 to TRBJ2-1; 12 bases agree with TRBD2. Germline loops: CDR1 SGHVT, CDR2 SQSDAQ. The J segment lost 6 bases and the V segment lost 3 bases, leaving 6 bases of the junction unmatched. The CDR3 is 16 amino acids. CDR3 coding DNA: TGTGCCAGCAGCTTGACTAGCGGGAGAAAAAGCAATGAGCAGTTCTTC. Residues: CASSLTSGRKSNEQFF.

A remark on this clonotype: One end of the junction varies from germline; a read error may be responsible. The CDR3 loop is CASSLGESGTDTQYF. The CDR3 DNA reads as TGTGCTAGCAGCTTGGGGGAATCTGGCACAGATACGCAGTATTTT. The rearrangement joins TRBV7-7 to TRBJ2-3; perhaps D is TRBD1 or TRBD2 (5 bases each). The germline CDR1 and CDR2 sequences are SSHAT and FNYEAQ (reference sequence). The CDR3 loop spans 15 amino acids. The full variable domain, in which reference TRBV7-7 and TRBJ2-3 provide the parts outside the CDR3, is GAGVSQSPRYKVTKRGQDVTLRCDPISSHATLYWYQQALGQGPEFLTYFNYEAQPDKSGLPSDRFSAERPEGSISTLTIQRTEQRDSAMYRCASSLGESGTDTQYFGPGTRLTVL.

For this clonotype: A junction boundary mismatches the germline segment, possibly from a read error. The chain links TRBV4-1 to TRBJ2-2, with D unresolved. The CDR3 runs 14 residues. In germline, CDR1 is MGHRA, CDR2 YSYEKL. In DNA form, the CDR3 reads TGCGCAAGCAGCGAGACGGCGAACACCGGGGAGCTGTTTTTT. Translating gives CASSETANTGELFF.

The chain recombines TRBV7-3 with TRBJ2-1; possible D gene TRBD2, 7 bases. V was cut by 1 base and J by 8 bases, with 12 bases left in between. The CDR3 length is 14 residues. Germline-derived CDR1 and CDR2 are SGHTA and FQGTGA. Here the CDR3 reads CASSLNGGPDEQFF. Here the CDR3 DNA reads TGTGCCAGCAGCTTAAACGGGGGGCCGGATGAGCAGTTCTTC.

The genes are TRBV28 and TRBJ2-7; 14 bases fit TRBD2. CDR3 length: 20 amino acids. Losses at the gene ends were 5 bases for V and 4 bases for J; bases not matched to a gene: 19. Germline lookup yields CDR1 MDHEN and CDR2 SYDVKM. DNA of the CDR3: TGTGCCAGCAGTCTACTAAACACCGGGACTAGCGGGAGAAGGGTATACGAGCAGTACTTC. Translated, it gives CASSLLNTGTSGRRVYEQYF.

This clonotype was seen a few times. The chain carries TRBV12-3 or TRBV12-4 and TRBJ2-7, with 14 bases that match TRBD2. The V and J ends lost 4 bases and 7 bases, in that order; junction bases with no gene match: 9. CDR3 length equals 16 residues. The CDR3 reads CASSSRGLAGVWEQYF. CDR3 sequence (DNA): TGTGCCAGCAGTTCCCGGGGACTAGCGGGAGTGTGGGAGCAGTACTTC.

Remarks on this clonotype: One end of the junction fails to match germline, which may point to a read error. This sequence joins TRBV28 and TRBJ1-5; D not certain. The CDR3 totals 14 residues. Germline V gene sequence: CDR1 MDHEN, CDR2 SYDVKM. For the CDR3, the DNA is TGCGCCAGCAGTTTTGGGCAAGGCTATCAGCCCCAGCATTTT. Amino acids: CASSFGQGYQPQHF.

In DNA form, the CDR3 reads TGTGCCAGCAGCTTAACGGCTCTGGGAGCGGGACGGTCCACCGGGGAGCTGTTTTTT. It encodes CASSLTALGAGRSTGELFF. The rearrangement joins TRBV7-3 to TRBJ2-2, with 7 bases that match TRBD2. The CDR3 has 19 amino acids. V lost 0 bases, J lost 4 bases, and 14 bases stayed unmatched. Germline loops: CDR1 SGHTA, CDR2 FQGTGA.

As regards this clonotype: The junction departs from germline at one end; a sequencing error may be responsible. The V gene is TRBV7-9, the J gene TRBJ2-3; no firm D call. Per germline, CDR1 SEHNR and CDR2 FQNEAQ (reference sequence). The CDR3 is made up of 12 amino acids. The CDR3, as DNA: TGTGCCAGCAACTTAATTACAGATACGCAGTATTTT. This sequence encodes CASNLITDTQYF.

Worth noting for this clonotype: At one end the junction does not follow the germline gene, possibly because of a read error. The genes are TRBV10-2 and TRBJ1-2; maybe TRBD1 (6 bases). This CDR3 is 15 amino acids long. The germline V gene encodes CDR1 WSHSY and CDR2 SAAADI. The DNA of the CDR3 is TGTGCCAGCACCTCTTACTACACAGGGATCTCGGGCTACACCTTC. Translating gives CASTSYYTGISGYTF.